The 14 T cell receptor beta chains given below trace back to one sample, sequenced in a study of blood T cell repertoires in COVID-19. Here immunoSEQ multiplex PCR was the method, and the copy in TCRdb shows in-frame clones only, minus some. This table has some 66,000 clones, 91% appearing once. Input material: peripheral blood. The receptors shown here come from a human donor in a cohort sampled during active COVID-19.

This clone came up once. The chain joins TRBV19 to TRBJ1-3; TRBD1 matches 8 bases. CDR3 length: 13 residues. Germline V gives CDR1 LNHDA, CDR2 SQIVND (reference sequence). V was clipped by 6 bases and J by 6 bases; unmatched bases: 4. In nucleotides, the CDR3 is TGTGCCAGTAGCACGGGACAGGCAAACACCATATATTTT. Protein sequence: CASSTGQANTIYF. Full variable domain (rest looked up from reference TRBV19 and TRBJ1-3): DGGITQSPKYLFRKEGQNVTLSCEQNLNHDAMYWYRQDPGQGLRLIYYSQIVNDFQKGDIAEGYSVSREKKESFPLTVTSAQKNPTAFYLCASSTGQANTIYFGEGSWLTVV.

The J gene is TRBJ2-1, the V gene TRBV25-1; 12 nucleotides agree with TRBD1. Germline V CDR1 and CDR2: MGHDK, SYGVNS. This CDR3 has 16 residues. After removal of 7 bases from V and 6 bases from J, the junction contained 10 bases not matched to a gene. This CDR3 is CASKPAPGQGANEQFF. For the CDR3, the DNA is TGTGCCAGCAAACCAGCCCCGGGACAGGGGGCCAATGAGCAGTTCTTC. Looking up the rest from reference TRBV25-1 and TRBJ2-1 gives the full variable domain: EADIYQTPRYLVIGTGKKITLECSQTMGHDKMYWYQQDPGMELHLIHYSYGVNSTEKGDLSSESTVSRIRTEHFPLTLESARPSHTSQYLCASKPAPGQGANEQFFGPGTRLTVL.

This clone was counted at least ten times. The rearrangement joins TRBV7-9 to TRBJ2-3, with 9 bases aligning to TRBD2. The CDR3 is 16 amino acids. The V segment lost 2 bases and the J segment 3 bases; nucleotides outside the gene matches: 6. Germline-derived CDR1 and CDR2 are SEHNR and FQNEAQ (reference sequence). This CDR3 reads CASSLWRGGATDTQYF. CDR3 bases: TGTGCCAGCAGCTTATGGCGGGGGGGCGCAACAGATACGCAGTATTTT.

The rearrangement joins TRBV2 to TRBJ2-2, with TRBD2 identical over 12 bases. CDR1 is SNHLY, CDR2 FYNNEI, per germline. Trimming removed 5 bases from V and 2 bases from J; junction bases left unmatched: 3. The CDR3 contains 16 residues. The CDR3 nucleotides read TGTGCCAGCAGTCTAGCGGGGGGGTCAAACACCGGGGAGCTGTTTTTT. Its translation: CASSLAGGSNTGELFF.

The count of this clone is one. This chain links TRBV25-1 with TRBJ2-7; a weak D match, TRBD2 (6 bases). The V gene lost 4 bases and the J gene lost 0 bases, with 13 bases spanning the gap. CDR1 is MGHDK, CDR2 SYGVNS, per germline. This CDR3 has 15 amino acids. In nucleotides, the CDR3 is TGTGCCAGCAGTGGGGGGGTTTTGAGCTCCTACGAGCAGTACTTC. This translates into CASSGGVLSSYEQYF.

This rearrangement joins TRBV19 to TRBJ1-1; no clear D gene. Germline-derived CDR1 and CDR2 are LNHDA and SQIVND (reference sequence). Trimming cost V 5 bases and J 3 bases, with 25 bases left between them. The CDR3 is 18 residues long. The CDR3 spells CASSGSSEGTVRDTEAFF. The DNA of the CDR3 is TGTGCCAGTAGTGGGAGTTCGGAGGGAACTGTGAGGGACACTGAAGCTTTCTTT.

On this clone: Other nucleotide sequences in the sample specify the same CDR3. The V gene is TRBV4-3, the J gene TRBJ2-3; no reliable D call. Germline V gene data show CDR1 as LGHNA and CDR2 as YSLEER. Trimming took 0 bases from V and 1 from J, leaving 5 bases between them. This CDR3 has 14 amino acids. The CDR3 sequence is CASSQDRGTDTQYF. The CDR3 region has the DNA TGCGCCAGCAGCCAAGATCGAGGCACAGATACGCAGTATTTT.

The chain is built from TRBV23-1 and TRBJ1-4; 10 bases map to TRBD1. TRBV23-1 is identified as an open reading frame with a role that is uncertain. V was clipped by 0 bases and J by 9 bases; unmatched bases: 4. This CDR3 region has 15 residues. This chain's CDR3 is CASSQSRDRGKKLFF. The CDR3 DNA reads as TGCGCCAGCAGTCAATCTCGGGACAGGGGTAAAAAACTGTTTTTT.

The chain uses TRBV28 and TRBJ2-1; TRBD2 aligns across 8 bases. The J segment lost 2 bases and the V segment lost 5 bases, leaving 5 bases of the junction unmatched. CDR1 MDHEN and CDR2 SYDVKM come from the germline V gene. This CDR3 has 15 amino acids. CDR3 nucleotides: TGTGCCAGCAGTCCAGCGGGAGCCACCTACAATGAGCAGTTCTTC. Translated: CASSPAGATYNEQFF.

The J gene is TRBJ1-2, the V gene TRBV4-3; D is undetermined. CDR1 and CDR2 from the germline V gene are LGHNA and YSLEER. V gave up 0 bases and J gave up 1 base, with 15 bases separating them. There are 17 residues in the CDR3. The CDR3 spells CASSQDVNEAVNYGYTF. The CDR3 nucleotides read TGCGCCAGCAGCCAAGATGTCAACGAAGCCGTTAACTATGGCTACACCTTC.

The V call is TRBV12-3 or TRBV12-4, the J call TRBJ2-3; D is ambiguous. Trimming cost V 3 bases and J 5 bases, with 3 bases left between them. This CDR3 spans 11 amino acids. CDR3 sequence reads: CASSFKDTQYF. CDR3 coding DNA: TGTGCCAGCAGTTTTAAAGATACGCAGTATTTT.

To note about this clone: A read error may produce the germline difference seen at one junction end. The chain is built from TRBV28 and TRBJ2-7; 7 bases fit TRBD1. The germline CDR1 and CDR2 sequences are MDHEN and SYDVKM. CDR3 length: 12 amino acids. The DNA for the CDR3 is TGTGCCAGCAGTTCATCCGGGACAGCGATCCACTTC. Its protein is CASSSSGTAIHF.

This clone has only one observation. The chain employs TRBV7-2 and TRBJ2-5, with 8 bases lining up with TRBD1. Per the germline V gene, CDR1 is SGHTA and CDR2 is FQGNSA. V trimming: 6 bases; J trimming: 2 bases; junction bases outside the gene matches: 5. The CDR3 covers 14 residues. CDR3: CASRPTGVQETQYF. CDR3 in DNA: TGTGCCAGCAGACCGACAGGGGTACAAGAGACCCAGTACTTC.

This sequence joins TRBV6-5 and TRBJ1-5; no clear D gene. This CDR3 contains 14 residues. The V end was cut by 6 bases, the J end by 2 bases, with 11 bases between. Per germline, CDR1 MNHEY and CDR2 SVGAGI. The CDR3 DNA follows: TGTGCCAGCAGGATAGGGAGCGGCAATCAGCCCCAGCATTTT. Amino acids: CASRIGSGNQPQHF.